Each of the 17 T cell receptor beta chains below was sequenced from the same sample in a study of blood T cell repertoires in COVID-19. TCRdb's copy holds only in-frame clones and misses some; the assay was immunoSEQ multiplex PCR. The sample includes around 200,000 clones, roughly 80% of them seen just once. Source material: peripheral blood. Source of these receptors: a woman older than 75 with active or convalescent COVID-19.

The chain is built from TRBV18 and TRBJ2-2, with 7 bases aligning to TRBD1. The germline gives CDR1 KGHSH, CDR2 LQKENI. The CDR3 sequence is 17 residues long. J gave up 4 bases and V 2 bases, and 10 bases lay outside the gene matches. In DNA, the CDR3 is TGTGCCAGCTCACCAACTAAGACAGGGAGAGGCACCGGGGAGCTGTTTTTT. It specifies CASSPTKTGRGTGELFF.

J is TRBJ2-5 and V is TRBV18, with D perhaps TRBD2 (6 bases). The CDR3 has 14 residues. Trimming stripped 0 bases from V and 2 bases from J, with 7 bases between. From germline, CDR1 is KGHSH and CDR2 LQKENI. CDR3 region: CASSPPGLQETQYF. The DNA for the CDR3 is TGTGCCAGCTCACCACCCGGACTACAAGAGACCCAGTACTTC.

The sample holds one count of this clone. The rearrangement uses TRBV3-1 (or the pseudogene TRBV3-2) and TRBJ2-3, with 8 bases that match TRBD2. Germline CDR1 and CDR2: LGHDT and YNNKEL (reference sequence). V shed 1 base, J shed 0 bases, and the junction held 6 bases outside the gene matches. CDR3 length equals 17 residues. CDR3 nucleotides: TGTGCCAGCAGCCAAGCTTCTACTAGCGGTAGCACAGATACGCAGTATTTT. As protein: CASSQASTSGSTDTQYF.

The chain uses TRBV7-2 and TRBJ1-2; D is unresolved. Trimming removed 2 bases at V and 2 bases at J, with 12 bases between. This CDR3 is 15 amino acids long. CDR1 is SGHTA, CDR2 FQGNSA, per germline. The CDR3 DNA follows: TGTGCCAGCAGCTTAAGCGCCGGATTGAACTATGGCTACACCTTC. Encoded protein: CASSLSAGLNYGYTF.

The chain employs TRBV6-2 or TRBV6-3 and TRBJ2-2, with D possibly matching TRBD2 (5 bases). Germline V gene sequence: CDR1 MNHEY, CDR2 SVGEGT. With 5 bases removed from V and 4 bases from J, the gap between germline ends came to 14 bases. This CDR3 has 15 amino acids. The CDR3 region is CASSEGLLSTGELFF. The CDR3 coding sequence is TGTGCCAGCAGTGAGGGTCTGCTCTCCACCGGGGAGCTGTTTTTT.

V usage is TRBV7-6 and J usage is TRBJ2-1, with TRBD1 as a possible D gene (6 bases). The ends were cut back, 5 bases at V and 5 bases at J, with 16 bases in the middle. CDR3 length equals 15 residues. From germline, CDR1 is SGHVS and CDR2 FNYEAQ. The CDR3 here is CASSLGGQLNNEQFF. The CDR3 nucleotides read TGTGCCAGCAGCCTAGGTGGACAGTTAAACAATGAGCAGTTCTTC.

The gene calls are TRBV18 and TRBJ1-1; unclear D gene. The CDR3 spans 12 residues. V lost 2 bases to trimming and J lost 4 bases, with 5 bases between them. Germline V gene sequence: CDR1 KGHSH, CDR2 LQKENI. CDR3 in DNA: TGTGCCAGCTCACCATCTAGCACTGAAGCTTTCTTT. Its translation: CASSPSSTEAFF.

This clone has a handful of counts. This rearrangement joins TRBV29-1 to TRBJ2-7; D might be TRBD2 (7 bases). The germline V gene has CDR1 SQVTM and CDR2 ANQGSEA. The CDR3 has 18 amino acids. Trimming removed 4 bases at V and 1 base at J, with 26 bases between. CDR3 protein: CSVVAQLGGHLSSYEQYF. The CDR3 DNA is TGCAGCGTTGTCGCTCAGTTGGGGGGGCACCTTTCTTCCTACGAGCAGTACTTC.

The CDR3 region is CASSLRGGTDRERLNTGELFF. The CDR3 nucleotides read TGCGCCAGCAGCCTCCGGGGGGGCACGGACAGAGAAAGATTGAACACCGGGGAGCTGTTTTTT. The gene calls are TRBV4-1 and TRBJ2-2; 8 nucleotides line up with TRBD2. Unmatched junction bases numbered 20, after V lost 4 bases and J lost 1 base. Germline assignment: CDR1 MGHRA and CDR2 YSYEKL. The length of the CDR3 is 21 residues.

The V gene is TRBV21-1, the J gene TRBJ1-1; the listed D gene, TRBD1, was not tested against the DNA. TRBV21-1 is a pseudogene. The CDR3 is made up of 15 amino acids. CDR3 protein: CASSIRQGASTEAFF. CDR3 nucleotides: TGTGCCAGCAGCATACGACAGGGGGCAAGCACTGAAGCTTTCTTT.

This rearrangement joins TRBV5-4 to TRBJ2-5; TRBD2 is a possible D gene (7 bases). This CDR3 region has 15 residues. V gave up 3 bases and J gave up 3 bases, with 15 bases separating them. Germline V gene data show CDR1 as SGHNT and CDR2 as YYREEE (reference sequence). The CDR3 coding sequence is TGTGCCAGCAGCTGGGGGCTAGCGGAAAAAGAGACCCAGTACTTC. Amino acids: CASSWGLAEKETQYF.

The chain recombines TRBV12-3 or TRBV12-4 with TRBJ2-4; TRBD2 is a possible D gene (6 bases). With 1 base removed from V and 6 bases from J, the gap between germline ends came to 7 bases. This CDR3 has 13 residues. CDR3 sequence reads: CASSLGRGNIQYF. In DNA form, the CDR3 reads TGTGCCAGCAGTTTAGGGCGGGGAAACATTCAGTACTTC.

The genes are TRBV3-1 (or the pseudogene TRBV3-2) and TRBJ2-1, with D perhaps TRBD2 (5 bases). The CDR3 is 14 amino acids. Looked up from germline, CDR1 is LGHDT and CDR2 is YNNKEL (reference sequence). Trimming stripped 3 bases from V and 6 bases from J, with 12 bases between. CDR3 loop: CASSHVQRGNEQFF. Written as DNA, the CDR3 is TGTGCCAGCAGCCACGTTCAACGGGGCAATGAGCAGTTCTTC.

V gene TRBV2 combines with J gene TRBJ2-3, with 11 bases matching TRBD2. The J segment lost 2 bases and the V segment lost 5 bases, leaving 3 bases of the junction unmatched. This CDR3 has 15 amino acids. Germline CDR1 is SNHLY and CDR2 is FYNNEI. CDR3 sequence reads: CASSYSGGDTDTQYF. The CDR3, as DNA: TGTGCCAGCAGTTATAGCGGGGGGGACACAGATACGCAGTATTTT.

The gene calls are TRBV24-1 and TRBJ2-5, with 7 positions matching TRBD1. The CDR3 consists of 13 residues. The V and J ends lost 3 bases and 7 bases, in that order; junction bases with no gene match: 4. Germline V gene data show CDR1 as KGHDR and CDR2 as SFDVKD. The chain's CDR3 is CATSDGGQWTQYF. CDR3 sequence (DNA): TGTGCCACCAGTGATGGGGGACAGTGGACCCAGTACTTC.

The V gene is TRBV7-7, the J gene TRBJ1-1; D uncertain. The CDR3 covers 13 residues. Trimming stripped 0 bases from V and 5 bases from J, with 7 bases between. CDR1 and CDR2 from the germline V gene are SSHAT and FNYEAQ (reference sequence). CDR3 protein: CASSLAPGTEAFF. The CDR3 nucleotides are TGTGCCAGCAGCTTAGCCCCAGGAACTGAAGCTTTCTTT.

V usage is TRBV13 and J usage is TRBJ2-3; 11 nucleotides align to TRBD2. V shed 1 base and J 2 bases; nucleotides not matched to a gene: 11. Germline values: CDR1 PRHDT, CDR2 FYEKMQ (reference sequence). The CDR3 covers 19 residues. In DNA form, the CDR3 reads TGTGCCAGCAGCTTAGATAAATGGGGACTAGCGGCCCTCACAGATACGCAGTATTTT. It codes for CASSLDKWGLAALTDTQYF.